The clone carrying this TCR beta chain showed up many times. The read falls 3 residues short of the CDR3 end, and the missing part is taken from the germline J gene. Profiling relied on immunoSEQ multiplex PCR, and the TCRdb table lists in-frame clones only, not all of them. The sample yields about 32,000 clones, without any singletons. These data originate in a study of T cell clonality in common variable immunodeficiency. CDR1 is SGHDT and CDR2 is YYEEEE in the germline V gene. With 1 base removed from V and 9 bases from J, the gap between germline ends came to 17 bases. The CDR3 is 15 residues long.

This TCR was sampled from a person aged 18-70 years in good health. The chain links TRBV5-6 to TRBJ2-1, with D possibly TRBD2 on 5 matching bases. The material sequenced was peripheral blood mononuclear cells. This chain's CDR3 is CASSLSALVGREQFF. CDR3 DNA, as far as it was read: TGTGCCAGCAGCTTGTCTGCACTAGTTGGACGTGAG.